Presented here are 30 T cell receptor delta chains from one specimen sequenced in a study of delta chains in infants with herpesvirus infections. PBMC RNA was reverse transcribed using gamma-chain- and delta-chain-specific primers. TCRdb applied CATT to the RT-PCR reads for clone calling. Here the sample spans 360 or so delta-chain clones, 65% being singletons. Material: peripheral blood, obtained at time point 2 of longitudinal follow-up. The receptors were sampled from a human donor who was a Ugandan infant, either HIV-exposed or HIV-unexposed (not recorded which).

The chain links TRDV2 to TRDJ3; 12 bases are a match to TRDD3. V shed 0 bases and J 4 bases; nucleotides not matched to a gene: 3. The germline V gene encodes CDR1 GEAIGNYY and CDR2 EKD. The CDR3 totals 18 residues. CDR3 amino acids: CACDTVLGDTWDTRQMFF. The CDR3 nucleotides read TGTGCCTGTGACACCGTACTGGGGGATACTTGGGACACCCGACAGATGTTTTTC.

Only a few counts were recorded for this clone. TCRdb attributes to this sequence the protein of a much larger clone, which differs from the DNA translation at residue 11; a read error is likely, and the protein displayed is translated from the DNA. The genes are TRDV2 and TRDJ1, with D unclear. Germline values: CDR1 GEAIGNYY, CDR2 EKD. CDR3 size: 15 residues. The CDR3 reads CACDPTEVPTVKLIF. CDR3 coding DNA: TGTGCCTGTGACCCAACCGAGGTACCCACCGTTAAACTCATCTTT.

This clone was detected a few times. This is likely an artifact of a read error, given a far larger clone one base away. Other DNA sequences in this specimen translate into the identical CDR3. The chain carries TRDV1 and TRDJ3; 11 nucleotides match TRDD3. V shed 4 bases and J 4 bases; nucleotides not matched to a gene: 15. Germline-derived CDR1 and CDR2 are TSWWSYY and QGS. This CDR3 is 21 amino acids long. As DNA, the CDR3 is TGTGCTCTTGGGGGGCGAACTGGGGGATATCGGAGGACTTGGGACACCCGACAGATGTTTTTC. This translates into CALGGRTGGYRRTWDTRQMFF.

Notes on this clone: The protein given by TCRdb reflects a much larger clone and differs at residue 5 from this DNA's translation, likely from a read error; the protein shown is the DNA's translation. This chain links TRDV1 with TRDJ1; no reliable D call. This CDR3 has 12 residues. The V end lost 3 bases, the J end lost 14 bases, and 16 bases lay between the germline ends. Germline CDR1 reads TSWWSYY; CDR2 reads QGS. CDR3 nucleotides: TGTGCTCTTGGGGACGGGCAAGGTCTCACTATCTTT. Translating gives CALGDGQGLTIF.

About this clone: This likely reflects a read error, since a far larger clone is one base away. The sample has other DNA sequences that encode this CDR3 too. This chain links TRDV1 with TRDJ1; D is tentatively TRDD2 or TRDD3 (7 bases each). With 3 bases removed from V and 2 bases from J, the gap between germline ends came to 25 bases. CDR1 and CDR2 from the germline V gene are TSWWSYY and QGS. This CDR3 has 19 amino acids. The CDR3 bases are TGTGCTCTTGGGGACATTTTCCTACTCGGGTGGGGGGATACCGATAAACTCATCTTT. As protein: CALGDIFLLGWGDTDKLIF.

This clone appeared a single time. A far more abundant clone sits one base away, making this likely a read error. This specimen includes other DNA sequences encoding the same CDR3. The chain employs TRDV1 and TRDJ1, with TRDD3 matching 7 bases. CDR1 is TSWWSYY and CDR2 is QGS in the germline V gene. The CDR3 covers 22 residues. V lost 2 bases and J lost 0; bases outside the gene matches: 24. CDR3 residues: CALGEFRGLGVPTAPYTDKLIF. CDR3 DNA sequence: TGTGCTCTTGGGGAATTCCGGGGGCTGGGGGTTCCGACAGCCCCTTACACCGATAAACTCATCTTT.

This clone was recorded a few times. Translating this DNA gives a protein that differs at residue 12 from the TCRdb one, which belongs to a much larger clone; a read error is likely, and the protein shown is this translation. This chain links TRAV38-2/DV8 with TRDJ2, with TRDD3 matching over 8 bases. CDR3 length: 26 residues. V was pared by 0 bases and J by 0 bases, with 31 bases of the junction left unmatched. The V gene's germline CDR1 is TSESDYY and CDR2 QEAYKQQN. This chain's CDR3 is CAYRSVGFSRRRTGGHNYPLTAQLFF. The CDR3 DNA reads TGTGCTTATAGGAGCGTCGGGTTTTCCCGCAGACGTACTGGGGGTCATAATTACCCTTTGACAGCACAACTCTTCTTT.

This clone has a handful of counts. One base separates it from a far larger clone, so it is likely a read error. The same CDR3 arises from other DNA sequences in this sample as well. The rearrangement joins TRDV1 to TRDJ1; possibly TRDD2 or TRDD3 for D (9 bases each). Per germline, CDR1 TSWWSYY and CDR2 QGS. Trimming cost V 1 base and J 0 bases, with 30 bases left between them. CDR3 size: 22 residues. Here the CDR3 DNA reads TGTGCTCTTGGGGAACAGCCTTCCTACTTTCTTCTGGGGGATTGGGACACCGATAAACTCATCTTT. It is translated as CALGEQPSYFLLGDWDTDKLIF.

With regard to this clone: A read error likely explains why the TCRdb protein, taken from a much larger clone, differs from this DNA's translation at residue 5; the protein shown is translated from the DNA. This chain connects TRDV1 to TRDJ1, with D possibly TRDD3 on 10 matching bases. Germline CDR1 and CDR2: TSWWSYY and QGS. The CDR3 contains 22 residues. The V end lost 5 bases, the J end lost 0 bases, and 34 bases lay between the germline ends. CDR3 bases: TGTGCTCTTGGGAAACAGCCTTCCTACTTTCTACTGGGGGATTGGGACACCGATAAACTCATCTTT. Encoded protein: CALGKQPSYFLLGDWDTDKLIF.

Concerning this clone itself: Only one base separates this from a far larger clonotype, so it likely reflects a read error. Other DNA sequences of this sample code for an identical CDR3. The chain is built from TRDV2 and TRDJ1; the D is unclear. This CDR3 region has 15 residues. Germline CDR1 reads GEAIGNYY; CDR2 reads EKD. CDR3 nucleotides: TGTGCCTGTGACCCAACCGAGGTACCCACCGATAAGCTCATCTTT. Protein sequence: CACDPTEVPTDKLIF.

Note on this clone: The protein TCRdb gives is from a much larger clone and does not agree with this DNA's translation at residue 4, likely a read error; the protein shown here comes from the DNA. This chain connects TRDV1 to TRDJ3; 11 bases match TRDD3. With V trimmed by 8 bases and J by 2 bases, 17 bases remained unmatched. This CDR3 region has 21 residues. Germline V gene data show CDR1 as TSWWSYY and CDR2 as QGS. The CDR3 DNA is TGTGCTCTTTGGGGGCGAACTGGGGGATATCGGAGGACCTGGGACACCCGACAGATGTTTTTC. Amino acids: CALWGRTGGYRRTWDTRQMFF.

This clone has more than one count but fewer than ten. It differs at one base from a far larger clone, so likely a read error. Other DNA sequences of this sample code for an identical CDR3. J is TRDJ1 and V is TRDV2, with unresolved D. From germline, CDR1 is GEAIGNYY and CDR2 EKD. The CDR3 is 15 residues long. This chain's CDR3 is CACDPTEVPTDKLIF. For the CDR3, the DNA is TGTGCTTGTGACCCAACCGAGGTACCCACCGATAAACTCATCTTT.

A note on this clone: It is likely a read error: a sequence one base away is far more abundant. Other DNA sequences from this sample encode an identical CDR3 as well. This sequence joins TRDV1 and TRDJ3; TRDD3 matches at 11 bases. The CDR3 length is 21 residues. Germline V CDR1 and CDR2: TSWWSYY, QGS. The CDR3 bases are TGTGCTCTCGGGGGGCGAACTGGGGGATATCGGAGGACCTGGGACACCCGACAGATGTTTTTC. Its protein is CALGGRTGGYRRTWDTRQMFF.

A remark on this clone: It is likely a read error: a sequence one base away is far more abundant. Other DNA variants within this sample encode the same CDR3. CDR3 residues: CACDPTEVPTDKLIF. CDR3 bases: TGTGCCTGCGACCCAACCGAGGTACCCACCGATAAACTCATCTTT. The chain combines TRDV2 with TRDJ1; D remains unclear. The length of the CDR3 is 15 residues. Trimming removed 7 bases at V and 1 base at J, with 18 bases between. Germline CDR1 reads GEAIGNYY; CDR2 reads EKD.

Notes on this clone: TCRdb lists the protein of a much larger clone for this DNA, which differs at residue 7, so this is likely a read error; the protein given here is translated from the DNA itself. The rearrangement uses TRDV1 and TRDJ1; D is perhaps TRDD3 (6 bases). The CDR3 length is 19 residues. Trimming pared 3 bases from V and 0 bases from J, leaving 23 bases between. Germline V gene lookup returns CDR1 TSWWSYY and CDR2 QGS. DNA of the CDR3: TGTGCTCTTGGGGACATTTTACTACTCGGGTGGGGGGACACCGATAAACTCATCTTT. Protein sequence: CALGDILLLGWGDTDKLIF.

To note about this clone: TCRdb pairs this DNA with a much larger clone's protein that differs at residue 10, likely a read error; the protein shown was translated from the DNA. The chain carries TRDV2 and TRDJ1; D not resolved. Deletions cut 3 bases from V and 3 bases from J, with 16 bases between. The CDR3 extends over 15 amino acids. Per the germline V gene, CDR1 is GEAIGNYY and CDR2 is EKD. CDR3 DNA: TGTGCCTGTGACCCAACCGAGGTACCCCCCGATAAACTCATCTTT. Its protein product is CACDPTEVPPDKLIF.

Turning to this clone: TCRdb shows a much larger clone's protein in place of this DNA's translation, and the two differ at residue 9, likely through a read error; the protein shown is translated from the DNA. The chain couples TRDV1 to TRDJ1, with D perhaps matching TRDD2 (7 bases). Germline V gene lookup returns CDR1 TSWWSYY and CDR2 QGS. The length of the CDR3 is 19 residues. Trimming shortened V by 3 bases and J by 0 bases, and 23 bases separated the two germline ends. The CDR3 nucleotides are TGTGCTCTTGGGGACATTTTCCTACCCGGGTGGGGGGACACCGATAAACTCATCTTT. Translating it yields CALGDIFLPGWGDTDKLIF.

Only a few counts were recorded for this clone. This probably arose from a read error, given a far larger clone one base away. The chain couples TRDV1 to TRDJ3, with TRDD3 identical over 11 bases. The CDR3 has 21 residues. V was clipped by 4 bases and J by 2 bases; unmatched bases: 13. CDR1 and CDR2 from the germline V gene are TSWWSYY and QGS. As DNA, the CDR3 is TGTGCTCTTGGGGGGCGAACTGGGGGATATTGGAGGACCTGGGACACCCGACAGATGTTTTTC. The encoded protein is CALGGRTGGYWRTWDTRQMFF.

For this clone: A far larger clone differs by one base, so this is likely a read error. This sequence joins TRDV1 and TRDJ1; D is unresolved. CDR3 size: 18 residues. V shed 2 bases and J shed 0 bases, with 19 bases lying between them. Germline V CDR1 and CDR2: TSWWSYY, QGS. The CDR3 spells CALGEFGSGALNTDKLIF. For the CDR3, the DNA is TGTGCTCTTGGGGAATTTGGGTCCGGGGCCCTTAACACCGATAAACTCATCTTT.

Remarks on this clone: TCRdb lists the protein of a much larger clone for this DNA, which differs at residue 11, so this is likely a read error; the protein given here is translated from the DNA itself. This rearrangement joins TRDV1 to TRDJ1; D uncertain. The CDR3 consists of 22 residues. Trimming shortened V by 0 bases and J by 0 bases, and 29 bases separated the two germline ends. Germline V CDR1 and CDR2: TSWWSYY, QGS. Written as DNA, the CDR3 is TGTGCTCTTGGGGAACTATTAGCTCCCCCCTCGTACCAGGAGTTGTACACCGATAAACTCATCTTT. Translating it yields CALGELLAPPSYQELYTDKLIF.

In regard to this clone: A far larger clone is a single base away, which makes a read error likely. The chain uses TRDV1 and TRDJ1; D is unclear. This CDR3 is 18 amino acids long. CDR1 and CDR2 from the germline V gene are TSWWSYY and QGS. Here the CDR3 DNA reads TGTGCTCTTGGGGAACTTGGGTCCGGGGCCCTTAACACCGATAAACGCATCTTT. Residues: CALGELGSGALNTDKRIF.

Worth noting for this clone: The translation of this DNA and the TCRdb protein of a much larger clone differ at residue 4, probably owing to a read error; the protein shown here is translated from the DNA. The chain has TRDV1 and TRDJ3, with 11 positions matching TRDD3. The V and J ends lost 8 bases and 2 bases, in that order; junction bases with no gene match: 17. Germline V gene sequence: CDR1 TSWWSYY, CDR2 QGS. CDR3 length: 21 amino acids. Here the CDR3 reads CALRGRTGGYRRTWDTRQMFF. The CDR3, as DNA: TGTGCTCTTAGGGGGCGAACTGGGGGATATCGGAGGACCTGGGACACCCGACAGATGTTTTTC.

Worth noting for this clone: TCRdb assigns this DNA the protein of a much larger clone, which departs from its translation at residue 8; this likely reflects a read error, and the protein shown comes from translating the DNA. This chain links TRDV2 with TRDJ1; D remains ambiguous. Germline values: CDR1 GEAIGNYY, CDR2 EKD. This CDR3 is built from 15 residues. V was clipped by 3 bases and J by 1 base, with 14 bases between them. The CDR3 DNA reads as TGTGCCTGTGACCCAACCGAGGCACCCACCGATAAACTCATCTTT. The encoded protein is CACDPTEAPTDKLIF.

A word on this clone: TCRdb attributes to this sequence the protein of a much larger clone, which differs from the DNA translation at residue 4; a read error is likely, and the protein displayed is translated from the DNA. This chain connects TRDV2 to TRDJ1; no reliable D call. The V gene's germline CDR1 is GEAIGNYY and CDR2 EKD. The V gene lost 6 bases and the J gene lost 1 base, with 17 bases spanning the gap. The CDR3 loop spans 15 amino acids. The CDR3 nucleotides are TGTGCCTGTTACCCAACCGAGGTACCCACCGATAAACTCATCTTT. Its translation is CACYPTEVPTDKLIF.

For this clone: A far more abundant clone sits one base away, making this likely a read error. The chain couples TRDV1 to TRDJ1, with D possibly TRDD2 on 7 matching bases. With 4 bases removed from V and 0 bases from J, the gap between germline ends came to 24 bases. CDR1 TSWWSYY and CDR2 QGS come from the germline V gene. The CDR3 consists of 19 residues. DNA of the CDR3: TGTGCTCTTGGGGTCATTTTCCTACTCGGGTGGGGGGACACCGATAAACTCATCTTT. It translates to CALGVIFLLGWGDTDKLIF.

This clone was seen a handful of times. A far bigger clonotype differs at one base, so this is likely a read error. Other nucleotide sequences in the sample specify the same CDR3. J is TRDJ2 and V is TRAV38-2/DV8; TRDD3 matches at 8 bases. The junction had 33 bases not matched to a gene; V was cut back by 0 bases and J by 2 bases. Germline assignment: CDR1 TSESDYY and CDR2 QEAYKQQN. The CDR3 is 26 amino acids. CDR3 amino acids: CAYRSVGFSRRCTGGHNYPLTAQLFF. In DNA, the CDR3 is TGTGCTTATAGGAGCGTCGGGTTTTCCCGCAGATGTACTGGGGGTCATAATTACCCCTTGACAGCACAACTCTTCTTT.

Details on this clone: This DNA's translation and the protein TCRdb lists, from a much larger clone, do not match at residue 3, likely due to a read error; the protein shown is translated from the DNA. The chain's CDR3 is CAFGDIFLLGWGDTDKLIF. The CDR3 nucleotides read TGTGCTTTTGGGGACATTTTCCTACTCGGGTGGGGGGACACCGATAAACTCATCTTT. The rearrangement uses TRDV1 and TRDJ1; D possibly corresponds to TRDD2 (7 bases). Germline CDR1 reads TSWWSYY; CDR2 reads QGS. The CDR3 is made up of 19 amino acids.

As regards this clone: The likely explanation is a read error, given a far larger clone one base away. The sample carries other DNA sequences with the same CDR3. The chain joins TRDV1 to TRDJ1; 11 nucleotides line up with TRDD3. The germline V gene encodes CDR1 TSWWSYY and CDR2 QGS. This CDR3 region has 20 residues. Trimming cost V 1 base and J 3 bases; bases outside gene matches: 16. The CDR3 DNA reads TGTGCTCTTGGGGAACAGTTTATTCGCTACTGGGGGATAATTGCCGATAAACTCATCTTT. Translating gives CALGEQFIRYWGIIADKLIF.

To note about this clone: TCRdb attributes to this sequence the protein of a much larger clone, which differs from the DNA translation at residue 12; a read error is likely, and the protein displayed is translated from the DNA. The chain carries TRAV38-2/DV8 and TRDJ2; the match to TRDD3 covers 8 bases. Germline values: CDR1 TSESDYY, CDR2 QEAYKQQN. The CDR3 is 26 amino acids. V lost 0 bases, J lost 0 bases, and 31 bases stayed unmatched. CDR3 sequence reads: CAYRSVGFSRRYTGGHNYPLTAQLFF. DNA of the CDR3: TGTGCTTATAGGAGCGTCGGGTTTTCCCGCAGATATACTGGGGGTCATAATTACCCTTTGACAGCACAACTCTTCTTT.

Concerning this clone itself: TCRdb's listed protein matches a much larger clone and diverges from this DNA's translation at residue 3, likely through a read error; the protein shown comes from the DNA. The chain carries TRDV1 and TRDJ1, with 11 bases identical to TRDD3. CDR3 length: 20 amino acids. CDR1 TSWWSYY and CDR2 QGS come from the germline V gene. The CDR3 loop reads CARGEQFIRYWGIIADKLIF. The CDR3 DNA sequence: TGTGCTCGTGGGGAACAGTTTATCCGCTACTGGGGGATAATTGCCGATAAACTCATCTTT.